This T cell receptor (beta chain) was sequenced in a study of graft-versus-host responses after intestinal transplantation. Across the study: Anti-thymocyte globulin served as induction for all recipients, who then took tacrolimus and steroids for roughly 3 years. Study-level findings and limits: There were GvH clones found in recipient marrow, and some of them appeared first in ileum or blood.

This CDR3 has 14 residues. V lost 0 bases and J 2 bases, leaving 8 bases between the germline ends. Germline loops: CDR1 SGHTA, CDR2 FQGNSA. Sequenced by immunoSEQ multiplex PCR; TCRdb stores in-frame clones only, minus some. The table includes tens of thousands of clones, approximately 95% detected once. The sample holds one count of this clone. Its matching antigen is unknown. This sequence originates from a human donor who was the organ donor for an intestinal transplant. Sequenced here: unstimulated CD8+ T cells sorted from spleen or lymph node cells, sampled before transplant. This chain links TRBV7-2 with TRBJ2-7; the D gene is possibly TRBD1 (5 bases). The CDR3 spells CASSLADSAYEQYF. The CDR3 nucleotides read TGTGCCAGCAGCTTAGCAGACAGTGCCTACGAGCAGTACTTC.